This T cell receptor beta chain was observed in a study of blood T cells in healthy people across ages. With regard to this clonotype: The antigen is unknown.

A second PCR of about 7 to 11 cycles used a sample-barcoded 5' primer and a J-beta primer mix. Paired-end reads containing CDR3 totaled no fewer than 3 million for each sample. Each CDR3 protein gets one entry after TCRdb re-called the 5' RACE reads with MiXCR. The table records more than 650,000 distinct CDR3 sequences, 22% of them present only once. Each donor had 9 to 10 milliliters of peripheral blood drawn. V lost 3 bases and J 0 bases, leaving 10 bases between the germline ends. Germline loops: CDR1 SGHNT, CDR2 YENEEA. The CDR3 is 15 residues long. Findings of the study overall: TCR beta diversity was tightly associated with the proportion of naive T cells.

The clonotype was recovered from a man in his 70s in good health. The genes are TRBV11-3 and TRBJ2-3, with D perhaps matching TRBD2 (6 bases). The source material was blood. The CDR3 nucleotides read TGTGCCAGCAGCTTCACTAGCATAAGCACAGATACGCAGTATTTT. Translated: CASSFTSISTDTQYF.